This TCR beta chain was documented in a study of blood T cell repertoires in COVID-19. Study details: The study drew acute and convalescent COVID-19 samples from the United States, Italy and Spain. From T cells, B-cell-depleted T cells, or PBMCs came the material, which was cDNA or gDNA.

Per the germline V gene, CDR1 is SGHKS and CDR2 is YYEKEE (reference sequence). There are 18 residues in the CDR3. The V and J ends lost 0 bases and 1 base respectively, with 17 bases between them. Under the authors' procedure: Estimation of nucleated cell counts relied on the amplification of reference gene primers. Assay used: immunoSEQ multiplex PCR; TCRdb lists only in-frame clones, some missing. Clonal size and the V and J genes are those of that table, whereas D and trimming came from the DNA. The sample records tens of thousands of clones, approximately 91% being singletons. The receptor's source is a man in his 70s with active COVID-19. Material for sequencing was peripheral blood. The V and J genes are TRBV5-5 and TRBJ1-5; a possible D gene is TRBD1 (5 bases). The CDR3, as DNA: TGTGCCAGCAGCTTGGAGTCGCAGGGCACCACCAGCAATCAGCCCCAGCATTTT. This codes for CASSLESQGTTSNQPQHF.